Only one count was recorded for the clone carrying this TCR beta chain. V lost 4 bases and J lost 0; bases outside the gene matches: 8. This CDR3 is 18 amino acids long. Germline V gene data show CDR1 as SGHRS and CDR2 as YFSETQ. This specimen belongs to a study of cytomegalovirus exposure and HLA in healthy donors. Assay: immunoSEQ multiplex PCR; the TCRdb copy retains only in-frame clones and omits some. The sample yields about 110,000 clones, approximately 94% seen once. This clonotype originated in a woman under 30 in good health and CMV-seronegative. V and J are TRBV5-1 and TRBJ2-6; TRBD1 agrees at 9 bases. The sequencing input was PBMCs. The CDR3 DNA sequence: TGCGCCAGCAGCATACAGGGGGCCCTCCGCTCTGGGGCCAACGTCCTGACTTTC. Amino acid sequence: CASSIQGALRSGANVLTF.